The following is a T cell receptor (beta chain) sequence with its context. No antigen is known for it. Intraepithelial lymphocytes and lamina propria lymphocytes were released through processing of graft tissue. CDR3 length: 13 amino acids. The V end was cut by 8 bases, the J end by 1 base, with 12 bases between. Germline V gene sequence: CDR1 SNHLY, CDR2 FYNNEI. Sequenced by immunoSEQ multiplex PCR; TCRdb stores in-frame clones only, minus some. The table lists around 7,700 clones, around 74% of them singletons, with roughly 12% in the top ten. These data come from a study of graft-versus-host responses after intestinal transplantation. Study at large: Multivisceral, liver-intestinal, or isolated intestinal grafts were transplanted into recipients. Every one of the recipients received anti-thymocyte globulin induction and afterwards took tacrolimus and steroids for 3 to 4 years. Points from the study as a whole: GvH clones appeared in recipient marrow, some first in ileum or blood. Circulating GvH clone levels at their peak were associated with HvG declines (early post-transplant).

This sequence was found in a human patient who received an intestinal transplant, so some T cells may come from the graft donor. This chain uses TRBV2 with TRBJ2-7; weak D call: TRBD1 (5 bases). Source: ileum tissue, taken less than 230 days after intestinal transplant. The CDR3 sequence: CASFDSLSYEQYF. CDR3 nucleotides: TGTGCCAGCTTCGACAGCCTTTCCTACGAGCAGTACTTC.